Listed below are T cell receptor beta chains from one sample, sequenced in a study of T-cell memory formation after mild COVID-19. TCRdb called the 5' RACE reads again in MiXCR, with one record for every CDR3 protein. The data contain about 400,000 distinct CDR3 sequences, approximately 14% of them seen just once; the ten biggest clones take up about 22%. Sequenced sample: PBMCs or a T cell subset sorted from them (not recorded which). These receptors were obtained from a man in his late teens or twenties who had mild COVID-19 (a few samples of this study predate the infection). Cell type and time point are not known. CDR3s include the opening cysteine and the closing phenylalanine or tryptophan. The D gene is left open where the match is weak. Rows give clone size only sometimes, using once, few, many, or a class for an expanded clone.

j_call clone_size v_call d_call cdr3_nt cdr3_aa
TRBJ2-1 few TRBV5-1 TRBD1 TGCGCCACAACCCCGGGACAGGGGTTCTACAATGAGCAGTTCTTC CATTPGQGFYNEQFF
TRBJ1-5 few TRBV20-1 NA TGCAGTGCTAGAGATCCTCGGGAGAATCAGCCCCAGCATTTT CSARDPRENQPQHF
TRBJ2-3 few TRBV6-5 TRBD2 TGTGCCAGCAGACCCCCTAGCGGGGGGGGGAAGAATACGCAGTATTTT CASRPPSGGGKNTQYF
TRBJ1-6 few TRBV5-6 NA TGTGCCAGCAGCGGAGTAAATTCACCCCTCCACTTT CASSGVNSPLHF
TRBJ1-5 few TRBV6-6 NA TGTGCCAGCAGTTACTCGGTCGGTCAGCCCCAGCATTTT CASSYSVGQPQHF
TRBJ2-1 few TRBV20-1 TRBD2 TGCAGTGCTAGTCCTCTAGCGGTGAGCTCCTACAATGAGCAGTTCTTC CSASPLAVSSYNEQFF
TRBJ1-1 many TRBV5-4 NA TGTGCCAGCAGCTCCGTGACGAACACTGAAGCTTTCTTT CASSSVTNTEAFF
TRBJ1-5 many TRBV12-3/TRBV12-4 NA TGTGCCAGCAGTGGGGACACCGTTAATCAGCCCCAGCATTTT CASSGDTVNQPQHF
TRBJ2-1 NA TRBV7-2 NA TGTGCCAGCAGCGCAGCAGGTTCCTACAATGAGCAGTTCTTC CASSAAGSYNEQFF
TRBJ2-7 few TRBV4-3 TRBD1 TGCGCCAGCAGCCAAGATTATCTTAGGACAGGGGAATACTACGAGCAGTACTTC CASSQDYLRTGEYYEQYF
TRBJ2-3 NA TRBV6-6 NA TGTGCCAGCAGTTACTCGAGCCTCCCTGTAACAGATACGCAGTATTTT CASSYSSLPVTDTQYF
TRBJ2-7 few TRBV7-2 NA TGTGCCAGCAGCGTGGGCGGGGCTTACGAGCAGTACTTC CASSVGGAYEQYF
TRBJ2-2 few TRBV6-5 NA TGTGCCAGCGTTAGTGAAACCGGGGAGCTGTTTTTT CASVSETGELFF
TRBJ1-2 many TRBV7-2 TRBD1 TGTGCCAGCAGCCCCGGGACAGGGGCCGGCTACTATGGCTACACCTTC CASSPGTGAGYYGYTF
TRBJ2-3 NA TRBV5-6 NA TGTGCCAGCAGCTTGGGACCCCGCAGTCAGTATTTT CASSLGPRSQYF
TRBJ1-1 few TRBV7-9 NA TGTGCCAGCACCGTCGAGCGCCGAGGTGAAGCTTTCTTT CASTVERRGEAFF
TRBJ2-5 many TRBV9 NA TGTGCCAGCAGTATCGGCAGCGAAGAGACCCAGTACTTC CASSIGSEETQYF
TRBJ2-2 NA TRBV9 NA TGTGCCAGCAGCATAGAAGGGGGGCCCGCCGGGGAGCTGTTTTTT CASSIEGGPAGELFF
TRBJ1-6 few TRBV20-1 NA TGCAGTGCTAGAGTGACGGGCGGTGGGGCCTTTTCACCCCTCCACTTT CSARVTGGGAFSPLHF
TRBJ1-1 few TRBV15 NA TGTGCCACCAGCAGAGATCTCGGAACGTGGGCTGAAGCTTTCTTT CATSRDLGTWAEAFF
TRBJ1-2 few TRBV18 NA TGTGCCAGCTCACCAACAGGGTCCTCCTACTATGGCTACACCTTC CASSPTGSSYYGYTF
TRBJ1-1 NA TRBV10-3 NA TGTGCCATCAGTGATCAACGGAACACTGAAGCTTTCTTT CAISDQRNTEAFF
TRBJ2-7 NA TRBV5-1 NA TGCGCCAGCAGCTTGGAACCAGGTTCCGAGCAGTACTTC CASSLEPGSEQYF
TRBJ2-5 NA TRBV12-3/TRBV12-4 TRBD2 TGTGCCAGCCGGGCCGCCCCTGGGCTAGCGGGGGAGTACCAAGAGACCCAGTACTTC CASRAAPGLAGEYQETQYF
TRBJ1-3 few TRBV12-3/TRBV12-4 NA TGTGCCAGCAGTTTGTTTCTGGGTGGTGGAAACACCATATATTTT CASSLFLGGGNTIYF
TRBJ2-5 many TRBV5-1 TRBD1 TGCGCCAGCGCCCGACAGGGGCAAGAGACCCAGTACTTC CASARQGQETQYF
TRBJ1-2 NA TRBV12-3/TRBV12-4 TRBD1 TGTGCCAGCAGTTCGGACAGGGGGATAACTGGCTACACCTTC CASSSDRGITGYTF
TRBJ1-5 few TRBV7-8 TRBD1 TGTGCCAGCAGTACTACCGGGACAGGTAATCAGCCCCAGCATTTT CASSTTGTGNQPQHF
TRBJ2-2 NA TRBV29-1 NA TGCAGCGTTGAAGGACAGGGAGGCACCGGGGAGCTGTTTTTT CSVEGQGGTGELFF
TRBJ1-5 NA TRBV7-8 NA TGTGCCAGCAGCCAACGGGCAGGTCCCGTGGATAATCAGCCCCAGCATTTT CASSQRAGPVDNQPQHF
TRBJ1-2 few TRBV7-9 NA TGTGCCAGCTCGACGGAAGCTAACTATGGCTACACCTTC CASSTEANYGYTF
TRBJ1-1 few TRBV7-3 TRBD1 TGTGCCAGCAGCTTAATTCAGGGGGCAGGGATGAACACTGAAGCTTTCTTT CASSLIQGAGMNTEAFF
TRBJ2-3 many TRBV5-1 TRBD1 TGCGCCAGCAGCCCCCCTCAGGGGGCTACAGATACGCAGTATTTT CASSPPQGATDTQYF
TRBJ1-3 few TRBV7-8 NA TGTGCCAGCAGCTTATTTTTGGGAGCGGGAAACACCATATATTTT CASSLFLGAGNTIYF
TRBJ2-2 many TRBV12-3/TRBV12-4 NA TGTGCCAGCAGTTTAGCAGCCGGCACCGGGGAGCTGTTTTTT CASSLAAGTGELFF
TRBJ2-5 few TRBV11-2 NA TGTGCCAGCAGCTTAGTCCGGGACTCAGGGGGTGATCGAGAGACCCAGTACTTC CASSLVRDSGGDRETQYF
TRBJ2-3 few TRBV4-1 NA TGCGCCAGCAGCCTATCCGGGACTCCGCAGTATTTT CASSLSGTPQYF
TRBJ2-1 few TRBV11-3 TRBD1 TGTGCCAGCAGCCTCCGGGACAGGGGACGGGGCAATGAGCAGTTCTTC CASSLRDRGRGNEQFF
TRBJ2-1 few TRBV7-2 TRBD2 TGTGCCAGCAGCCGGGGGGAGGGGTCTAGTACCTACAATGAGCAGTTCTTC CASSRGEGSSTYNEQFF
TRBJ2-2 NA TRBV6-4 NA TGTGCCAGCAGTGACTCGGCCGCCGGGGAGCTGTTTTTT CASSDSAAGELFF